This record covers a single T cell receptor (beta chain). Via MiXCR, TCRdb re-called the 5' RACE reads, giving one row per CDR3 protein. In the table there are around 25,000 distinct CDR3 sequences, roughly 4.5% of which are singletons. These data belong to a study of T cells after yellow fever vaccination. J lost 2 bases, V lost 1 base, and 5 bases had no gene match. Germline values: CDR1 KGHSH, CDR2 LQKENI. CDR3 length equals 17 residues. Sequences were derived from PBMCs, either bulk or a sorted T-cell subset (CD4+, CD8+, memory, or dextramer-sorted; not recorded which), sampled on the day of the yellow fever booster vaccination. The sequence came from a man between 18 and 29 years old who received the YFV17D yellow fever vaccine. The rearrangement uses TRBV18 and TRBJ2-3, with TRBD2 matching 11 bases. The CDR3 bases are TGTGCCAGCTCACCACTCCTAGCGGGGGGCCCCACAGATACGCAGTATTTT. Translated: CASSPLLAGGPTDTQYF.